This T cell receptor (beta chain) stems from a study of blood T cells in healthy people across ages. Notes on the study in general: Naive CD4+ cells and diversity were both higher in long-lived donors than in aged donors.

Peripheral blood, about 10 milliliters per donor, was collected. Extracted total RNA amounted to at least 6 micrograms for each sample. The germline V gene has CDR1 SGHKS and CDR2 YYEKEE (reference sequence). CDR3 length: 15 amino acids. The V and J ends lost 0 bases and 2 bases respectively, with 12 bases between them. With a J-beta primer mix and a sample-barcoded 5' primer, a second PCR ran 7 to 11 cycles. Per sample, CDR3-containing paired-end reads numbered at least 2.5 million. Each CDR3 protein gets one entry after TCRdb re-called the 5' RACE reads with MiXCR. The table lists 980,000 or so distinct CDR3 sequences, about 48% of them singletons. As for this clonotype: What it binds is unknown.

The source is a man aged 25 to 40 in good health. Input material: blood. The J gene is TRBJ2-7, the V gene TRBV5-5; D is unresolved. The CDR3: CASSLEIARPYEQYF. DNA of the CDR3: TGTGCCAGCAGCTTGGAAATAGCCCGACCCTACGAGCAGTACTTC.